Shown below are 10 T cell receptor beta chains from a single sample sequenced in a study of blood T cell repertoires in COVID-19. The table came from immunoSEQ multiplex PCR; TCRdb's copy has only in-frame clones and leaves some out. In the table there are under 85,000 clones, roughly four fifths of which are singletons. The sample taken for sequencing was peripheral blood. Every receptor here comes from a human donor in a cohort sampled during active COVID-19.

This chain links TRBV7-8 with TRBJ1-1, with 9 bases aligning to TRBD1. Per germline, CDR1 SGHVS and CDR2 FQNEAQ. With 0 bases clipped from V and 3 bases from J, the junction kept 2 bases outside the gene matches. The CDR3 totals 15 residues. The chain's CDR3 is CASSLAGTGYTEAFF. The CDR3 nucleotides are TGTGCCAGCAGCTTAGCCGGGACAGGGTACACTGAAGCTTTCTTT.

The genes are TRBV18 and TRBJ2-5; D gene unclear. Germline V gene data show CDR1 as KGHSH and CDR2 as LQKENI. Trimming stripped 1 base from V and 5 bases from J, with 11 bases between. The CDR3 runs 14 residues. The DNA of the CDR3 is TGTGCCAGCTCACCACTCCCAGGCGAGGAGACCCAGTACTTC. It encodes CASSPLPGEETQYF.

A note on this clone: Compared with germline, one end of the junction differs, possibly owing to a read error. This chain links TRBV6-1 with TRBJ1-4, with 10 bases aligning to TRBD1. CDR1 is MNHNS and CDR2 is SASEGT in the germline V gene. CDR3 length: 12 residues. The CDR3: CASSDQTGGAIF. DNA of the CDR3: TGTGCCAGCAGTGACCAGACAGGGGGCGCGATTTTT.

The V and J genes are TRBV19 and TRBJ1-6, with TRBD1 matching 7 bases. The V gene end was trimmed by 10 bases and the J gene end by 8 bases; junction bases not matched to a gene: 8. CDR3 length equals 13 residues. Germline V gene data show CDR1 as LNHDA and CDR2 as SQIVND (reference sequence). CDR3 DNA sequence: TGTGCCACCAAGACAGGGACCTATTCACCCCTCCACTTT. Translation gives CATKTGTYSPLHF.

The chain combines TRBV5-1 with TRBJ1-1; maybe TRBD1 (5 bases). CDR3 size: 13 residues. Germline V gene sequence: CDR1 SGHRS, CDR2 YFSETQ. V was clipped by 3 bases and J by 0 bases, with 6 bases between them. CDR3 nucleotides: TGCGCCAGCAGCTCAGGGATGAACACTGAAGCTTTCTTT. It yields the protein CASSSGMNTEAFF. The full variable domain, in which reference TRBV5-1 and TRBJ1-1 provide the parts outside the CDR3, is KAGVTQTPRYLIKTRGQQVTLSCSPISGHRSVSWYQQTPGQGLQFLFEYFSETQRNKGNFPGRFSGRQFSNSRSEMNVSTLELGDSALYLCASSSGMNTEAFFGQGTRLTVV.

The chain combines TRBV11-2 with TRBJ2-5; TRBD2 matches at 12 bases. Germline lookup yields CDR1 SGHAT and CDR2 FQNNGV. The CDR3 length is 15 residues. After removal of 5 bases from V and 2 bases from J, the junction contained 3 bases not matched to a gene. CDR3 bases: TGTGCCAGCAGCCGACTAGCGGGGGTTCAAGAGACCCAGTACTTC. Residues: CASSRLAGVQETQYF. The variable domain in full, completed from reference TRBV11-2 and TRBJ2-5, reads EAGVAQSPRYKIIEKRQSVAFWCNPISGHATLYWYQQILGQGPKLLIQFQNNGVVDDSQLPKDRFSAERLKGVDSTLKIQPAKLEDSAVYLCASSRLAGVQETQYFGPGTRLLVL.

This clone was recorded once. The chain joins TRBV5-1 to TRBJ2-3, with D possibly being TRBD2 (6 bases). Trimming pared 3 bases from V and 4 bases from J, leaving 15 bases between. From germline, CDR1 is SGHRS and CDR2 YFSETQ. This CDR3 spans 15 amino acids. CDR3 bases: TGCGCCAGCAGCTCATCGACTAGTGGGGCAGATACGCAGTATTTT. Its protein product is CASSSSTSGADTQYF.

This chain links TRBV9 with TRBJ2-1; possibly TRBD2 for D (5 bases). CDR1 is SGDLS, CDR2 YYNGEE, per germline. The ends were cut back, 0 bases at V and 9 bases at J, with 13 bases in the middle. The length of the CDR3 is 14 residues. The CDR3 loop is CASSVATRLGEQFF. Written as DNA, the CDR3 is TGTGCCAGCAGCGTAGCTACTAGACTTGGTGAGCAGTTCTTC.

The V gene is TRBV7-8, the J gene TRBJ1-4; 8 positions agree with TRBD1. The length of the CDR3 is 16 residues. Germline lookup yields CDR1 SGHVS and CDR2 FQNEAQ. With 4 bases clipped from V and 7 bases from J, the junction kept 11 bases outside the gene matches. The CDR3 here is CASSYSGTGRGEKLFF. The CDR3 DNA reads as TGTGCCAGCAGCTACTCCGGGACAGGCCGGGGTGAAAAACTGTTTTTT.

This chain joins TRBV6-6 and TRBJ1-1; TRBD1 is a possible D gene (6 bases). Per the germline V gene, CDR1 is MNHNY and CDR2 is SVGAGI (reference sequence). V lost 6 bases to trimming and J lost 1 base, with 9 bases between them. The CDR3 contains 13 residues. The CDR3, as DNA: TGTGCCAGCAGACCGGGACAGAACACTGAAGCTTTCTTT. Protein: CASRPGQNTEAFF.